One sample yielded the 18 T cell receptor beta chains listed below, sequenced in a study of T-cell memory formation after mild COVID-19. From the 5' RACE reads, TCRdb called clonotypes with MiXCR, one entry per CDR3 protein. The data hold about 560,000 distinct CDR3 sequences, with about a fifth observed a single time. The sequencing input was PBMCs or a T cell subset sorted from them (not recorded which). The receptors originated from an adult woman who had mild COVID-19 (a few samples of this study predate the infection). Cell type and time point are not known.

This sequence joins TRBV15 and TRBJ2-5; maybe TRBD1 (6 bases). Germline CDR1 and CDR2: LNHNV and YYDKDF (reference sequence). The CDR3 covers 15 residues. V was clipped by 7 bases and J by 1 base, with 16 bases between them. This chain's CDR3 is CATNKEDRSQETQYF. In DNA, the CDR3 is TGTGCCACCAACAAAGAGGACAGAAGCCAAGAGACCCAGTACTTC.

The chain employs TRBV4-3 and TRBJ1-1; D not certain. The CDR3 covers 17 residues. V was trimmed by 0 bases and J by 1 base, leaving 15 bases between them. Germline values: CDR1 LGHNA, CDR2 YSLEER. The CDR3 DNA follows: TGCGCCAGCAGCCAAGATGGATGGAACGGGCCGAACACTGAAGCTTTCTTT. It codes for CASSQDGWNGPNTEAFF.

This clonotype was seen a few times. The chain is built from TRBV9 and TRBJ2-1; TRBD2 agrees at 13 bases. The CDR3 runs 15 residues. CDR1 is SGDLS, CDR2 YYNGEE, per germline. Trimming at V came to 4 bases and at J to 7 bases, leaving 5 bases not matched to a gene. The CDR3 DNA follows: TGTGCCAGCAGCACCGAGACTAGCGGGGGGAATGAGCAGTTCTTC. Residues: CASSTETSGGNEQFF.

This clonotype occurred a few times. The chain couples TRBV5-1 to TRBJ1-2; the D gene is possibly TRBD1 (6 bases). V shed 4 bases and J shed 8 bases, with 15 bases lying between them. The CDR3 has 13 amino acids. Germline CDR1 is SGHRS and CDR2 is YFSETQ. CDR3 amino acids: CASSPTGDRGYTF. CDR3 nucleotide sequence: TGCGCCAGCAGCCCGACAGGCGACAGGGGCTACACCTTC.

This clonotype has only a few counts. The CDR3 coding sequence is TGTGCCAGCGAGGATAATTCCAGGGGGCTAGGCACAGATACGCAGTATTTT. Its protein is CASEDNSRGLGTDTQYF. The J gene is TRBJ2-3, the V gene TRBV6-2 or TRBV6-3, with 8 bases that match TRBD1. V trimming: 8 bases; J trimming: 1 base; junction bases outside the gene matches: 14. The CDR3 sequence is 17 residues long. Germline loops: CDR1 MNHEY, CDR2 SVGEGT.

A few counts support this clonotype. J is TRBJ2-7 and V is TRBV12-3 or TRBV12-4, with 7 bases identical to TRBD2. V shed 6 bases and J 12 bases; nucleotides not matched to a gene: 17. This CDR3 has 14 residues. The DNA for the CDR3 is TGTGCCAGCAGCCCGGCCCCGCGGGGGTCAGAACCGTACTTC. Encoded protein: CASSPAPRGSEPYF.

This clonotype was seen a few times. The CDR3 sequence is CASSIGTSGRSGELFF. DNA of the CDR3: TGTGCCAGTAGTATAGGGACTAGCGGGAGGTCCGGGGAGCTGTTTTTT. This chain links TRBV19 with TRBJ2-2; 14 nucleotides line up with TRBD2. V trimming: 1 base; J trimming: 6 bases; junction bases outside the gene matches: 1. Germline CDR1 reads LNHDA; CDR2 reads SQIVND (reference sequence). The CDR3 length is 16 residues.

The chain joins TRBV5-1 to TRBJ2-7; 8 bases are shared with TRBD1. This CDR3 is 13 amino acids long. CDR1 and CDR2 (germline): SGHRS, YFSETQ. The V gene end was trimmed by 4 bases and the J gene end by 5 bases; junction bases not matched to a gene: 5. The DNA for the CDR3 is TGCGCCAGCAGCGCACTGACAGGGGACGAGCAGTACTTC. This codes for CASSALTGDEQYF.

With respect to this clonotype: A single base separates this from a much larger clone, so it may be a read error. The chain combines TRBV28 with TRBJ2-7, with 10 bases lining up with TRBD1. Germline CDR1 is MDHEN and CDR2 is SYDVKM. The CDR3 contains 13 residues. Trimming took 6 bases from V and 3 from J; bases not matched to a gene: 2. CDR3 in DNA: TGTGCCAGCAGAGGGACAGGGGTCTACGAGCAGTACTTC. It yields the protein CASRGTGVYEQYF.

The chain recombines TRBV5-5 with TRBJ2-7, with D unclear. Per germline, CDR1 SGHKS and CDR2 YYEKEE (reference sequence). V lost 4 bases and J 0 bases, leaving 11 bases between the germline ends. The CDR3 sequence is 14 residues long. CDR3 amino acids: CASSGPRTSYEQYF. In DNA form, the CDR3 reads TGTGCCAGCAGCGGGCCAAGGACCTCCTACGAGCAGTACTTC.

The chain has TRBV19 and TRBJ2-1; D perhaps matches TRBD2 (5 bases). V dropped 3 bases and J dropped 6 bases, with 12 bases sitting between them. CDR1 LNHDA and CDR2 SQIVND come from the germline V gene (reference sequence). CDR3 length: 14 residues. CDR3 sequence (DNA): TGTGCCAGTAGTATGATTGGGAGCCGCAATGAGCAGTTCTTC. It is translated as CASSMIGSRNEQFF.

The chain has TRBV25-1 and TRBJ2-1; D is perhaps TRBD2 (6 bases). CDR3 size: 15 residues. Germline lookup yields CDR1 MGHDK and CDR2 SYGVNS. Trimming pared 4 bases from V and 3 bases from J, leaving 13 bases between. This chain's CDR3 is CASSGPGLYYNEQFF. The DNA of the CDR3 is TGTGCCAGCAGTGGGCCGGGACTCTACTACAATGAGCAGTTCTTC.

V usage is TRBV15 and J usage is TRBJ2-7; D call uncertain. The V end was cut by 0 bases, the J end by 6 bases, with 6 bases between. Germline CDR1 reads LNHNV; CDR2 reads YYDKDF (reference sequence). The CDR3 is 12 amino acids. CDR3: CATSRELGEQYF. In nucleotides, the CDR3 is TGTGCCACCAGCAGAGAATTGGGCGAGCAGTACTTC.

This chain uses TRBV12-3 or TRBV12-4 with TRBJ2-2; 9 nucleotides agree with TRBD1. The trim removed 0 bases at V and 6 bases at J, leaving 2 bases unmatched. CDR3 length: 15 amino acids. The CDR3 region is CASSLAYRGPGELFF. The CDR3 nucleotides are TGTGCCAGCAGTTTAGCGTACAGGGGGCCCGGGGAGCTGTTTTTT.

This clonotype has only a few counts. The chain employs TRBV12-3 or TRBV12-4 and TRBJ2-7; perhaps TRBD2 as D (5 bases). The ends were cut back, 3 bases at V and 0 bases at J, with 9 bases in the middle. The CDR3 is made up of 14 amino acids. For the CDR3, the DNA is TGTGCCAGCAGTTTTTTCGGACTCTCCTACGAGCAGTACTTC. It translates to CASSFFGLSYEQYF.

This clonotype was observed a handful of times. The chain links TRBV20-1 to TRBJ1-4; weak D call: TRBD1 (6 bases). Trimming removed 6 bases at V and 7 bases at J, with 15 bases between. The CDR3 is 13 amino acids. The germline CDR1 and CDR2 sequences are DFQATT and SNEGSKA (reference sequence). Written as DNA, the CDR3 is TGCAGTGCAAGTACAGGGCTTGGTGAAAAACTGTTTTTT. Its translation: CSASTGLGEKLFF.

This clonotype was detected a few times. The gene calls are TRBV27 and TRBJ2-3, with TRBD2 identical over 11 bases. V was clipped by 5 bases and J by 3 bases; unmatched bases: 16. The CDR3 loop spans 19 amino acids. Germline-derived CDR1 and CDR2 are MNHEY and SMNVEV (reference sequence). This chain's CDR3 is CASSLLWGPSGRWTDTQYF. The CDR3 bases are TGTGCCAGCAGTCTCCTGTGGGGCCCTAGCGGGAGGTGGACAGATACGCAGTATTTT.

V is TRBV7-2 and J is TRBJ2-6; maybe TRBD1 (6 bases). Trimming left V 3 bases short and J 2 bases short, with 11 bases between. This CDR3 comprises 16 residues. Germline loops: CDR1 SGHTA, CDR2 FQGNSA. CDR3 protein: CASSLRNRAGANVLTF. The CDR3 nucleotides read TGTGCCAGCAGCTTGAGAAACAGGGCTGGGGCCAACGTCCTGACTTTC.